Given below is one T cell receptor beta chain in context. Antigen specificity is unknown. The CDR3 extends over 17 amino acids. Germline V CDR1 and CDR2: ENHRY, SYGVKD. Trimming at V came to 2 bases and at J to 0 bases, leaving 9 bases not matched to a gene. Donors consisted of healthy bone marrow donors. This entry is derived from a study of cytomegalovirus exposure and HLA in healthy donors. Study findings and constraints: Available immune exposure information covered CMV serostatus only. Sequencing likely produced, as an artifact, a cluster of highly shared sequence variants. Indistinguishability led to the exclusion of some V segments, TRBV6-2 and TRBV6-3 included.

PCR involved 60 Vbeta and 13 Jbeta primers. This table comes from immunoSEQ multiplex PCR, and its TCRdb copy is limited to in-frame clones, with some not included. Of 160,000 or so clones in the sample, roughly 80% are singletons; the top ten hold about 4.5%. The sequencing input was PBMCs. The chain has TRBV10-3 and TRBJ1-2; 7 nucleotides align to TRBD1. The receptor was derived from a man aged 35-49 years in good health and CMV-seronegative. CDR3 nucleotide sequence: TGTGCCATCAGTGAGAATACTTTGACAGGGACTAACTATGGCTACACCTTC. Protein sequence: CAISENTLTGTNYGYTF.